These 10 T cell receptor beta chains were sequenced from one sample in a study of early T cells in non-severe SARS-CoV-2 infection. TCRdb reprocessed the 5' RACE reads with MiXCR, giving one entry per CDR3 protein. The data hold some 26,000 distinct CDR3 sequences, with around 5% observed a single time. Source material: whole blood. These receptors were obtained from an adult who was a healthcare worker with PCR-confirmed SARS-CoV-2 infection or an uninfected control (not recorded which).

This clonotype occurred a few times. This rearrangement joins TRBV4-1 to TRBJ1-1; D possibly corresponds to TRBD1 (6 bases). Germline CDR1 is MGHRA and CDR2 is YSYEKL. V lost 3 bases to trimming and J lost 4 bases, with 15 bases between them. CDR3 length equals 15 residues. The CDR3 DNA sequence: TGCGCCAGCAGCCAGCTGTTCTCGGGGGCCACTGAAGCTTTCTTT. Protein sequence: CASSQLFSGATEAFF.

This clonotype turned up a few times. The CDR3 nucleotides read TGTGCCAGCAGTCTACTAGCGGGGGGGCTTGGCAATGAGCAGTTCTTC. This sequence encodes CASSLLAGGLGNEQFF. This chain uses TRBV12-3 or TRBV12-4 with TRBJ2-1, with 13 bases that match TRBD2. The V and J ends lost 5 bases and 6 bases, in that order; junction bases with no gene match: 7. This CDR3 is built from 16 residues.

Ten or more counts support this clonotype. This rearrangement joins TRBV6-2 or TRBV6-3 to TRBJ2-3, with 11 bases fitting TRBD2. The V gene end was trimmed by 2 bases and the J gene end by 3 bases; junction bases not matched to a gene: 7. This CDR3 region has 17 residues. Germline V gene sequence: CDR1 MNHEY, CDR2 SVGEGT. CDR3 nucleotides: TGTGCCAGCAGTTACCAACCGCTAGCGGGAGGAACAGATACGCAGTATTTT. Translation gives CASSYQPLAGGTDTQYF.

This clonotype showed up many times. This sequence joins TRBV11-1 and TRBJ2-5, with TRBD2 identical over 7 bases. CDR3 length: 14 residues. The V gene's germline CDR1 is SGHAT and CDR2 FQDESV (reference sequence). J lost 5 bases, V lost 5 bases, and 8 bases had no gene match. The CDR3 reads CASSKSGDGETQYF. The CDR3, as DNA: TGTGCCAGCAGCAAAAGCGGGGACGGGGAGACCCAGTACTTC.

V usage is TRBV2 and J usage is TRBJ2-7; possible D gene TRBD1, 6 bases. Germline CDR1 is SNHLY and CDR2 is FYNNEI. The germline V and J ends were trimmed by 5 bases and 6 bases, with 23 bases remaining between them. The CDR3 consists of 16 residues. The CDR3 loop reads CASSLQGLVTETEQYF. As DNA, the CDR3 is TGTGCCAGCAGTCTACAGGGTCTAGTAACTGAGACCGAGCAGTACTTC.

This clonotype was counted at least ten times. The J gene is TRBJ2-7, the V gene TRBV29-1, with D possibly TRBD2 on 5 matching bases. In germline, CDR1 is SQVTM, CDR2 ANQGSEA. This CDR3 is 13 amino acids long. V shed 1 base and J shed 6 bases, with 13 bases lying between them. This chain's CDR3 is CSVEVVERAEQYF. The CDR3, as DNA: TGCAGCGTTGAAGTGGTTGAGAGGGCCGAGCAGTACTTC.

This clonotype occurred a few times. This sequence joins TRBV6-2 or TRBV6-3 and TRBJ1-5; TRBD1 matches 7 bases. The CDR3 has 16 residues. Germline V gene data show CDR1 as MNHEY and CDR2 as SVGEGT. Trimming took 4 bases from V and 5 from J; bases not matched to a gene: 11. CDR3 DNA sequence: TGTGCCAGCAGTTGGCTTCTACAGGGGAAAGATCAGCCCCAGCATTTT. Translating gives CASSWLLQGKDQPQHF.

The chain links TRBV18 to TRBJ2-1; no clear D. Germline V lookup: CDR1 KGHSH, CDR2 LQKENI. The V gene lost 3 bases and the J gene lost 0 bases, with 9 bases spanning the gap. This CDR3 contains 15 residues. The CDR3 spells CASSPSISSYNEQFF. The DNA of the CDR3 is TGTGCCAGCTCACCGTCCATAAGCTCCTACAATGAGCAGTTCTTC. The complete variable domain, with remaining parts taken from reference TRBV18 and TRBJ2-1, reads NAGVMQNPRHLVRRRGQEARLRCSPMKGHSHVYWYRQLPEEGLKFMVYLQKENIIDESGMPKERFSAEFPKEGPSILRIQQVVRGDSAAYFCASSPSISSYNEQFFGPGTRLTVL.

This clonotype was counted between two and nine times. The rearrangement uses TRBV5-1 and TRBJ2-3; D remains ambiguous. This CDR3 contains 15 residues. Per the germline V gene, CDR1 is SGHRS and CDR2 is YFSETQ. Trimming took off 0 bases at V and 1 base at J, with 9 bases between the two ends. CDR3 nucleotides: TGCGCCAGCAGCTTGGAGCGTACAGGCACAGATACGCAGTATTTT. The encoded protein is CASSLERTGTDTQYF.

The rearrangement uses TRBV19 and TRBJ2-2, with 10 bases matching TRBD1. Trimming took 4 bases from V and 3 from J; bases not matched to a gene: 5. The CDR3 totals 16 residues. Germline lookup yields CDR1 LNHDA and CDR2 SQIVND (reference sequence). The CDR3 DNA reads TGTGCCAGTAGTAAAATGACAGGGGGCGACACCGGGGAGCTGTTTTTT. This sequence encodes CASSKMTGGDTGELFF.